These 32 T cell receptor beta chains share one sample of origin, sequenced in a study of T cells in Graves' hyperthyroidism and ophthalmopathy. RNA transcripts provided the source from which TCR beta CDR3 regions were amplified. The HTBI primer set was used in a first-round RT-PCR of the TCR CDR3. TCRdb itself ran the multiplex PCR reads through MiXCR, one entry per CDR3 protein. The table shows around 340,000 distinct CDR3 sequences, with approximately 15% occurring only once. What was sequenced was blood. These receptors came from a woman in her 30s with Graves' hyperthyroidism.

At least ten counts were recorded for this clonotype. The chain recombines TRBV11-2 with TRBJ2-7; 8 bases agree with TRBD2. The CDR3 extends over 16 amino acids. Germline V gene sequence: CDR1 SGHAT, CDR2 FQNNGV. V trimming: 5 bases; J trimming: 4 bases; junction bases outside the gene matches: 13. The CDR3: CASSAPQTSGRYEQYF. In DNA form, the CDR3 reads TGTGCCAGCAGCGCACCCCAAACTAGCGGCCGTTACGAGCAGTACTTC.

This clonotype was counted ten times or more. The chain uses TRBV20-1 and TRBJ2-1, with 7 bases that match TRBD2. With 1 base clipped from V and 10 bases from J, the junction kept 16 bases outside the gene matches. CDR1 DFQATT and CDR2 SNEGSKA come from the germline V gene (reference sequence). This CDR3 is built from 16 residues. CDR3 in DNA: TGCAGTGCTAGAGTTGGGAGACTAGCCCAAAATAGAGAGCAGTTCTTC. Its protein is CSARVGRLAQNREQFF.

The table lists this clonotype with many counts. In DNA form, the CDR3 reads TGTGCCAGCAGCCAAGCGTTTGGTGCCAGGGTGGTCACTGAAGCTTTCTTT. Translation: CASSQAFGARVVTEAFF. The rearrangement links TRBV3-1 to TRBJ1-1, with a tentative D call TRBD1 (5 bases). The CDR3 consists of 17 residues. The germline gives CDR1 LGHDT, CDR2 YNNKEL (reference sequence). V dropped 1 base and J dropped 4 bases, with 19 bases sitting between them. The complete variable domain, with remaining parts taken from reference TRBV3-1 and TRBJ1-1, reads DTAVSQTPKYLVTQMGNDKSIKCEQNLGHDTMYWYKQDSKKFLKIMFSYNNKELIINETVPNRFSPKSPDKAHLNLHINSLELGDSAVYFCASSQAFGARVVTEAFFGQGTRLTVV.

At least ten counts were recorded for this clonotype. This rearrangement joins TRBV12-3 or TRBV12-4 to TRBJ2-4; D gene ambiguous. This CDR3 contains 15 residues. V was pared by 10 bases and J by 0 bases, with 16 bases between. The CDR3 is CATSSGPLAKNIQYF. CDR3 DNA sequence: TGTGCCACATCTTCCGGGCCCCTAGCCAAAAACATTCAGTACTTC.

The chain employs TRBV20-1 and TRBJ2-1; D may be TRBD2 (5 bases). V shed 5 bases and J shed 1 base, with 18 bases lying between them. The CDR3 is 16 amino acids. Germline CDR1 and CDR2: DFQATT and SNEGSKA (reference sequence). CDR3 residues: CSASISSGRSYNEQFF. CDR3 nucleotides: TGCAGTGCTTCCATTTCCAGCGGACGTTCCTACAATGAGCAGTTCTTC.

V is TRBV28 and J is TRBJ2-5; TRBD1 might be the D (5 bases). CDR1 and CDR2 (germline): MDHEN, SYDVKM. Between the trimmed V and J ends, which lost 4 bases and 12 bases, there was a span of 15 bases. The CDR3 is made up of 12 amino acids. This CDR3 is CASSSNPGLEYF. Written as DNA, the CDR3 is TGTGCCAGCAGTTCCAACCCAGGGCTCGAGTACTTC. The full variable domain, with the rest looked up from reference TRBV28 and TRBJ2-5, is DVKVTQSSRYLVKRTGEKVFLECVQDMDHENMFWYRQDPGLGLRLIYFSYDVKMKEKGDIPEGYSVSREKKERFSLILESASTNQTSMYLCASSSNPGLEYFGPGTRLLVL.

This clonotype was recorded many times. This chain connects TRBV2 to TRBJ1-2; D call uncertain. Germline V gene data show CDR1 as SNHLY and CDR2 as FYNNEI. This CDR3 has 11 amino acids. Trimming cost V 3 bases and J 7 bases, with 6 bases left between them. The CDR3 is CASSERGGYTF. The CDR3 DNA follows: TGTGCCAGCAGTGAGCGAGGTGGCTACACCTTC.

This clonotype showed up just a few times. One end of the junction does not line up with germline, which may come from a read error. The chain links TRBV6-2 or TRBV6-3 to TRBJ2-7, with 7 bases aligning to TRBD1. Germline V gives CDR1 MNHEY, CDR2 SVGEGT. The CDR3 length is 14 residues. DNA of the CDR3: TGTGCCAGCAGTTACTCGGGACAGCTAAACGAGCAGTGCTTC. As protein: CASSYSGQLNEQCF.

The chain joins TRBV19 to TRBJ2-7; 8 positions agree with TRBD2. Germline lookup yields CDR1 LNHDA and CDR2 SQIVND (reference sequence). The CDR3 has 14 amino acids. V shed 5 bases and J 3 bases; nucleotides not matched to a gene: 6. CDR3 sequence (DNA): TGTGCCAGTAGTCCGGCAGCGGGAGACTACGAGCAGTACTTC. As protein: CASSPAAGDYEQYF.

The rearrangement links TRBV7-2 to TRBJ2-5; a possible D gene is TRBD2 (5 bases). Between the trimmed V and J ends, which lost 8 bases and 5 bases, there was a span of 15 bases. The CDR3 is 13 residues long. CDR1 is SGHTA and CDR2 is FQGNSA in the germline V gene. CDR3 amino acids: CASAISEPETQYF. The CDR3 coding sequence is TGTGCCAGCGCAATTAGCGAGCCGGAGACCCAGTACTTC.

This clonotype has a handful of counts. As DNA, the CDR3 is TGTGCCAGCAGCCTGTCCCACCGAGAGGGACGGCGATACAATGAGCAGTTCTTC. Protein sequence: CASSLSHREGRRYNEQFF. The chain employs TRBV27 and TRBJ2-1; D may correspond to TRBD1 or TRBD2 (5 bases each). V lost 6 bases to trimming and J lost 4 bases, with 25 bases between them. This CDR3 comprises 18 residues. Germline V gene lookup returns CDR1 MNHEY and CDR2 SMNVEV (reference sequence).

This clonotype appeared many times. V and J are TRBV28 and TRBJ2-7; 8 bases agree with TRBD2. The CDR3 length is 13 residues. Germline-derived CDR1 and CDR2 are MDHEN and SYDVKM. The trim removed 6 bases at V and 5 bases at J, leaving 6 bases unmatched. The CDR3 loop is CASRPAGDNEQYF. In nucleotides, the CDR3 is TGTGCCAGCAGGCCAGCGGGAGACAACGAGCAGTACTTC.

The sample holds many counts of this clonotype. The V and J genes are TRBV28 and TRBJ1-2; a possible D gene is TRBD1 (5 bases). The germline CDR1 and CDR2 sequences are MDHEN and SYDVKM. The CDR3 runs 17 residues. V dropped 2 bases and J dropped 6 bases, with 22 bases sitting between them. CDR3 sequence reads: CASSLHVKGFRHDGYTF. In DNA form, the CDR3 reads TGTGCCAGCAGTTTACATGTCAAGGGGTTCCGGCATGATGGCTACACCTTC.

The CDR3 is CASSLGLAGDDEQFF. CDR3 nucleotide sequence: TGTGCCAGCAGCTTGGGACTAGCGGGAGACGATGAGCAGTTCTTC. The chain combines TRBV5-4 with TRBJ2-1, with TRBD2 matching over 12 bases. CDR3 length: 15 residues. Trimming removed 0 bases from V and 8 bases from J; junction bases left unmatched: 3. Germline assignment: CDR1 SGHNT and CDR2 YYREEE (reference sequence).

V is TRBV5-4 and J is TRBJ2-5; TRBD1 is a possible D gene (6 bases). In germline, CDR1 is SGHNT, CDR2 YYREEE (reference sequence). The CDR3 runs 14 residues. The V and J ends lost 4 bases and 3 bases respectively, with 13 bases between them. The CDR3 DNA is TGTGCCAGCAGCGCAGGGACACAAAAAGAGACCCAGTACTTC. It encodes CASSAGTQKETQYF.

This clonotype showed up many times. This sequence joins TRBV6-1 and TRBJ1-4, with D unresolved. Germline V gene sequence: CDR1 MNHNS, CDR2 SASEGT. CDR3 length equals 14 residues. V lost 5 bases, J lost 8 bases, and 15 bases lay in between. The CDR3 region has the DNA TGTGCCAGCAGTTCCAGTGGGTCTCTGGAAAAACTGTTTTTT. Translation: CASSSSGSLEKLFF.

The table lists this clonotype with many counts. This chain uses TRBV6-5 with TRBJ2-3, with 12 bases identical to TRBD2. The CDR3 totals 17 residues. Trimming at V came to 1 base and at J to 0 bases, leaving 2 bases not matched to a gene. Per the germline V gene, CDR1 is MNHEY and CDR2 is SVGAGI. The CDR3: CASSYWGTSGSTDTQYF. DNA for the CDR3: TGTGCCAGCAGTTACTGGGGGACTAGCGGGAGCACAGATACGCAGTATTTT.

In regard to this clonotype: This could be a read error, since a much larger clone is one nucleotide away. This rearrangement joins TRBV2 to TRBJ1-1; D is perhaps TRBD1 (6 bases). Germline-derived CDR1 and CDR2 are SNHLY and FYNNEI. This CDR3 contains 12 residues. The V end was cut by 4 bases, the J end by 9 bases, with 12 bases between. The CDR3: CASSGRDTQAFF. The DNA of the CDR3 is TGTGCCAGCAGTGGGAGGGACACCCAAGCTTTCTTT.

This clonotype was seen at least ten times. The V gene is TRBV28, the J gene TRBJ2-4; D not resolved. The germline gives CDR1 MDHEN, CDR2 SYDVKM. The CDR3 runs 16 residues. The germline V and J ends were trimmed by 4 bases and 1 base, with 14 bases remaining between them. CDR3 amino acids: CASSSIEALAKNIQYF. CDR3 DNA: TGTGCCAGCAGTTCGATCGAGGCCTTGGCCAAAAACATTCAGTACTTC.

Points on this clonotype: A much larger clone differs from this one at a single base, so this may be a read error. This rearrangement joins TRBV12-3 or TRBV12-4 to TRBJ2-1, with D tentatively TRBD1 (5 bases). The V end was cut by 0 bases, the J end by 5 bases, with 11 bases between. This CDR3 contains 15 residues. CDR3 nucleotides: TGTGCCAGCAGTTTAGCCAACAGGACCCACAATGAGCAGTTCTTC. This codes for CASSLANRTHNEQFF.

The chain has TRBV20-1 and TRBJ2-5; 11 bases map to TRBD2. Unmatched junction bases numbered 8, after V lost 6 bases and J lost 2 bases. This CDR3 has 15 residues. CDR1 and CDR2 from the germline V gene are DFQATT and SNEGSKA (reference sequence). The CDR3 reads CSAEGVAGGQETQYF. CDR3 nucleotides: TGCAGTGCAGAGGGGGTAGCGGGAGGGCAAGAGACCCAGTACTTC.

This clonotype has at least ten counts. Here the CDR3 DNA reads TGTGCCAGCAGCCCTCACCAGCGGGAGTACAATGAGCAGTTCTTC. Translation: CASSPHQREYNEQFF. The chain couples TRBV9 to TRBJ2-1; 8 positions agree with TRBD2. CDR1 SGDLS and CDR2 YYNGEE come from the germline V gene. With V trimmed by 4 bases and J by 4 bases, 7 bases remained unmatched. The CDR3 loop spans 15 amino acids.

In its sample, this clonotype was seen many times. This chain joins TRBV5-6 and TRBJ1-1; perhaps TRBD1 as D (5 bases). The V gene's germline CDR1 is SGHDT and CDR2 YYEEEE. The germline V and J ends were trimmed by 2 bases and 3 bases, with 14 bases remaining between them. This CDR3 spans 15 amino acids. DNA for the CDR3: TGTGCCAGCAGCTTCCCCCCAGGGTATGACACTGAAGCTTTCTTT. This codes for CASSFPPGYDTEAFF.

This clonotype was counted ten times or more. The chain recombines TRBV24-1 with TRBJ2-7, with TRBD1 as a possible D gene (6 bases). Germline values: CDR1 KGHDR, CDR2 SFDVKD. V lost 3 bases and J 5 bases, leaving 13 bases between the germline ends. The CDR3 runs 14 residues. The CDR3 DNA is TGTGCCACCAGTGATACCGACAGGCCCCACGAGCAGTACTTC. This sequence encodes CATSDTDRPHEQYF.

This clonotype has a handful of counts. The rearrangement links TRBV28 to TRBJ1-2; 7 bases are a match to TRBD1. With V trimmed by 5 bases and J by 4 bases, 1 base remained unmatched. There are 12 residues in the CDR3. CDR1 MDHEN and CDR2 SYDVKM come from the germline V gene. This chain's CDR3 is CASSTGAYGYTF. Written as DNA, the CDR3 is TGTGCCAGCAGTACAGGGGCCTATGGCTACACCTTC.

This clonotype was counted many times. The chain couples TRBV28 to TRBJ2-1; 7 bases are a match to TRBD1. V lost 6 bases, J lost 7 bases, and 3 bases stayed unmatched. This CDR3 region has 12 residues. From germline, CDR1 is MDHEN and CDR2 SYDVKM. The CDR3 DNA reads as TGTGCCAGCAGCCTGACAGGGAATGAGCAGTTCTTC. It translates to CASSLTGNEQFF.

This clonotype has only a few counts. A much larger clone is a single base away; this may be a read error. This chain joins TRBV2 and TRBJ2-1, with D possibly being TRBD2 (5 bases). CDR3 size: 12 residues. Germline V gene sequence: CDR1 SNHLY, CDR2 FYNNEI. This CDR3 reads CASKGANNEQSF. In DNA form, the CDR3 reads TGTGCCAGCAAGGGAGCAAACAATGAGCAGTCCTTC. Based on the CDR3 plus reference TRBV2 and TRBJ2-1, the full variable domain is EPEVTQTPSHQVTQMGQEVILRCVPISNHLYFYWYRQILGQKVEFLVSFYNNEISEKSEIFDDQFSVERPDGSNFTLKIRSTKLEDSAMYFCASKGANNEQSFGPGTRLTVL.

This clonotype has only a few counts. The genes are TRBV20-1 and TRBJ2-1; 8 bases map to TRBD2. The CDR3 is 14 amino acids. Germline V gene data show CDR1 as DFQATT and CDR2 as SNEGSKA (reference sequence). V trimming: 3 bases; J trimming: 6 bases; junction bases outside the gene matches: 7. This CDR3 is CSASKRERANEQFF. CDR3 DNA sequence: TGCAGTGCTAGTAAGCGGGAGAGAGCCAATGAGCAGTTCTTC.

The chain has TRBV20-1 and TRBJ1-4, with TRBD1 identical over 9 bases. The V gene's germline CDR1 is DFQATT and CDR2 SNEGSKA (reference sequence). This CDR3 is built from 15 residues. The junction had 9 bases not matched to a gene; V was cut back by 3 bases and J by 7 bases. This chain's CDR3 is CSARSVGTGLEKLFF. In DNA, the CDR3 is TGCAGTGCTAGGTCCGTCGGGACAGGGCTTGAAAAACTGTTTTTT.

This clonotype was found many times. This CDR3 is CASSLNRNTEAFF. DNA for the CDR3: TGTGCCAGCAGCCTCAACAGGAACACTGAAGCTTTCTTT. The chain carries TRBV13 and TRBJ1-1; no clear D gene. Germline CDR1 is PRHDT and CDR2 is FYEKMQ (reference sequence). V was clipped by 5 bases and J by 1 base, with 8 bases between them. The CDR3 spans 13 residues.

The genes are TRBV29-1 and TRBJ1-1; D remains unclear. Germline V lookup: CDR1 SQVTM, CDR2 ANQGSEA. The V and J ends lost 0 bases and 5 bases respectively, with 13 bases between them. CDR3 size: 14 residues. DNA for the CDR3: TGCAGCGTTGAAGACTTATCTGGAACTACTGAAGCTTTCTTT. Encoded protein: CSVEDLSGTTEAFF.

This clonotype has a handful of counts. The chain combines TRBV19 with TRBJ1-1, with 9 bases fitting TRBD1. CDR3 length: 16 residues. Trimming took 4 bases from V and 1 from J; bases not matched to a gene: 7. Germline CDR1 is LNHDA and CDR2 is SQIVND (reference sequence). The CDR3, as DNA: TGTGCCAGTAGTACGATCAGGACAGGGGCGAACACTGAAGCTTTCTTT. Translation gives CASSTIRTGANTEAFF.